The 21 T cell receptor beta chains given below trace back to one sample, sequenced in a study of beta chain features in type 1 diabetes. Investigators reverse transcribed all isolated RNA, so they sequenced expressed TCRB transcripts. Only in-frame clones appear in the TCRdb table, and some are missing; sequencing was by immunoSEQ multiplex PCR. In the table there are more than 150,000 clones, more than 10% of which are singletons. The sample taken for sequencing was central memory CD4+ T cells from blood. These TCRs come from a woman between 18 and 29 years old in good health.

The table lists this clone with a count of one. This sequence joins TRBV29-1 and TRBJ2-7; tentative D call: TRBD2 (6 bases). The V and J ends lost 0 bases and 2 bases respectively, with 14 bases between them. Germline assignment: CDR1 SQVTM and CDR2 ANQGSEA. CDR3 size: 15 residues. In DNA form, the CDR3 reads TGCAGCGTTGAAGATCTGAGGGAGGAACCCTACGAGCAGTACTTC. Its translation is CSVEDLREEPYEQYF.

V is TRBV5-1 and J is TRBJ2-1; D gene unclear. Germline V gene data show CDR1 as SGHRS and CDR2 as YFSETQ. The germline V and J ends were trimmed by 4 bases and 2 bases, with 10 bases remaining between them. This CDR3 region has 14 residues. CDR3 sequence: CASSLTWTYNEQFF. The CDR3 DNA follows: TGCGCCAGCAGCCTGACTTGGACCTACAATGAGCAGTTCTTC.

This chain joins TRBV7-3 and TRBJ2-3, with 7 bases identical to TRBD1. Germline-derived CDR1 and CDR2 are SGHTA and FQGTGA. Trimming took 4 bases from V and 0 from J; bases not matched to a gene: 7. This CDR3 region has 16 residues. CDR3 sequence reads: CASSSNPGQSTDTQYF. In DNA, the CDR3 is TGTGCCAGCAGCTCTAATCCGGGACAGAGCACAGATACGCAGTATTTT.

This clone was recorded a few times. This chain uses TRBV7-7 with TRBJ2-1; 7 bases line up with TRBD2. The V and J ends lost 2 bases and 2 bases, in that order; junction bases with no gene match: 3. In germline, CDR1 is SSHAT, CDR2 FNYEAQ (reference sequence). The CDR3 extends over 15 amino acids. In nucleotides, the CDR3 is TGTGCCAGCAGCTTAAGGCGGGAGCCCTACAATGAGCAGTTCTTC. Translating it yields CASSLRREPYNEQFF.

The genes are TRBV7-6 and TRBJ1-5; 10 nucleotides align to TRBD1. The CDR3 has 15 amino acids. From germline, CDR1 is SGHVS and CDR2 FNYEAQ. The junction had 5 bases not matched to a gene; V was cut back by 4 bases and J by 5 bases. CDR3 sequence: CASSSGQGGHQPQHF. For the CDR3, the DNA is TGTGCCAGCAGCTCCGGACAGGGGGGGCATCAGCCCCAGCATTTT.

This clone was observed a handful of times. The CDR3: CASSFDRVRGELFF. In nucleotides, the CDR3 is TGTGCCAGCAGTTTCGACAGGGTCAGAGGGGAGCTGTTTTTT. The chain combines TRBV28 with TRBJ2-2; TRBD1 matches at 7 bases. The CDR3 spans 14 residues. The germline gives CDR1 MDHEN, CDR2 SYDVKM. After removal of 3 bases from V and 8 bases from J, the junction contained 6 bases not matched to a gene.

This clone was counted only a few times. The gene calls are TRBV4-2 and TRBJ2-3, with 11 nucleotides matching TRBD2. The germline V gene encodes CDR1 LGHNA and CDR2 YNFKEQ. After removal of 4 bases from V and 5 bases from J, the junction contained 5 bases not matched to a gene. The CDR3 has 15 residues. In nucleotides, the CDR3 is TGTGCCAGCAGCCCCAGACTAGCGGGACAAGATACGCAGTATTTT. It specifies CASSPRLAGQDTQYF.

The rearrangement joins TRBV28 to TRBJ1-2, with unresolved D. CDR1 and CDR2 from the germline V gene are MDHEN and SYDVKM. The CDR3 loop spans 15 amino acids. V gave up 2 bases and J gave up 0 bases, with 10 bases separating them. The CDR3 protein is CASSLAEKANYGYTF. In nucleotides, the CDR3 is TGTGCCAGCAGTTTAGCGGAAAAAGCTAACTATGGCTACACCTTC.

V gene TRBV6-4 combines with J gene TRBJ2-1; 12 nucleotides match TRBD2. CDR3 length: 16 residues. Germline CDR1 and CDR2: MRHNA and SNTAGT. With V trimmed by 2 bases and J by 4 bases, 3 bases remained unmatched. CDR3 coding DNA: TGTGCCAGCAGTGACACCGGGACTAGCGGGTACAATGAGCAGTTCTTC. Translated: CASSDTGTSGYNEQFF.

In this sample, this clone turned up a few times. V usage is TRBV15 and J usage is TRBJ2-1; a possible D gene is TRBD1 (8 bases). V was clipped by 5 bases and J by 6 bases, with 17 bases between them. This CDR3 is 15 amino acids long. CDR1 is LNHNV and CDR2 is YYDKDF in the germline V gene (reference sequence). CDR3 DNA sequence: TGTGCCACCAGCTTACGGACAGGGAGGGGCAATGAGCAGTTCTTC. It yields the protein CATSLRTGRGNEQFF.

The chain recombines TRBV4-1 with TRBJ2-1; 11 bases are a match to TRBD2. This CDR3 is 13 amino acids long. The V segment lost 0 bases and the J segment 15 bases; nucleotides outside the gene matches: 4. Per germline, CDR1 MGHRA and CDR2 YSYEKL. CDR3 bases: TGCGCCAGCAGCCAAGAAGTAGCGGGAGGGCCGTTCTTC. It encodes CASSQEVAGGPFF.

Only a few counts were recorded for this clone. This sequence joins TRBV7-9 and TRBJ2-7; TRBD2 might be the D (6 bases). The ends were cut back, 5 bases at V and 2 bases at J, with 13 bases in the middle. The CDR3 contains 14 residues. Germline loops: CDR1 SEHNR, CDR2 FQNEAQ (reference sequence). CDR3 nucleotide sequence: TGTGCCAGCAGCCCCGGGCGGGGACCCTACGAGCAGTACTTC. Its translation: CASSPGRGPYEQYF. Full variable domain (missing parts from reference TRBV7-9 and TRBJ2-7): DTGVSQNPRHKITKRGQNVTFRCDPISEHNRLYWYRQTLGQGPEFLTYFQNEAQLEKSRLLSDRFSAERPKGSFSTLEIQRTEQGDSAMYLCASSPGRGPYEQYFGPGTRLTVT.

This clone has more than one count but fewer than ten. In DNA form, the CDR3 reads TGTGCCAGCAGTAGGAGGAGGGCCACGGCCGATGAGCAGTTCTTC. Amino acids: CASSRRRATADEQFF. The J gene is TRBJ2-1, the V gene TRBV11-3, with TRBD2 as a possible D gene (6 bases). The ends were cut back, 6 bases at V and 8 bases at J, with 20 bases in the middle. Per germline, CDR1 SGHNT and CDR2 YENEEA. The CDR3 runs to 15 residues.

This clone was seen only once. This chain uses TRBV2 with TRBJ2-1; 7 bases map to TRBD2. This CDR3 contains 15 residues. J gave up 5 bases and V 10 bases, and 14 bases lay outside the gene matches. The germline V gene encodes CDR1 SNHLY and CDR2 FYNNEI. The CDR3 is CATSRGGRVDNEQFF. DNA of the CDR3: TGTGCCACCTCAAGGGGCGGGAGAGTCGACAATGAGCAGTTCTTC.

This clone has just a few counts. The J gene is TRBJ2-2, the V gene TRBV6-5, with 13 bases that match TRBD2. The V gene end was trimmed by 9 bases and the J gene end by 7 bases; junction bases not matched to a gene: 5. This CDR3 has 14 residues. The germline V gene has CDR1 MNHEY and CDR2 SVGAGI. The CDR3 coding sequence is TGTGCCAGTTCTTGGACTAGCGGGAGCGGGGAGCTGTTTTTT. This codes for CASSWTSGSGELFF.

This clone was observed a handful of times. The chain carries TRBV6-1 and TRBJ2-1; D is possibly TRBD2 (5 bases). V dropped 7 bases and J dropped 8 bases, with 18 bases sitting between them. The CDR3 length is 14 residues. Per germline, CDR1 MNHNS and CDR2 SASEGT. CDR3 bases: TGTGCCAGCACCCTAGCAAGGGATCTCGATGAGCAGTTCTTC. Translation gives CASTLARDLDEQFF.

In its sample, this clone was seen many times. V usage is TRBV2 and J usage is TRBJ2-2; 12 bases map to TRBD2. The CDR3 is 18 amino acids. V dropped 1 base and J dropped 5; count of bases not matched to a gene: 8. The germline V gene has CDR1 SNHLY and CDR2 FYNNEI. The CDR3 sequence is CASSEVPPSGRGTGELFF. For the CDR3, the DNA is TGTGCCAGCAGTGAAGTTCCCCCTAGCGGGAGGGGGACCGGGGAGCTGTTTTTT.

This clone is deemed medium-sized (0.01 to 0.1%). The DNA for the CDR3 is TGTGCCAGCAGCCTGGGACAGGGGACCAACAATGAGCAGTTCTTC. As protein: CASSLGQGTNNEQFF. V gene TRBV28 combines with J gene TRBJ2-1; 10 bases are a match to TRBD1. Germline V gene sequence: CDR1 MDHEN, CDR2 SYDVKM. CDR3 size: 15 residues. V lost 6 bases and J lost 5; bases outside the gene matches: 7.

This chain joins TRBV6-6 and TRBJ2-5; TRBD2 agrees at 14 bases. Trimming at V came to 5 bases and at J to 5 bases, leaving 7 bases not matched to a gene. This CDR3 region has 16 residues. The germline V gene has CDR1 MNHNY and CDR2 SVGAGI (reference sequence). CDR3 nucleotides: TGTGCCAGCAGTCGACTAGCGGGAGGGAAGGGGGAGACCCAGTACTTC. Protein: CASSRLAGGKGETQYF.

This chain connects TRBV2 to TRBJ2-4, with 7 bases matching TRBD2. V lost 8 bases and J lost 3; bases outside the gene matches: 7. The CDR3 is 14 residues long. Germline CDR1 is SNHLY and CDR2 is FYNNEI. The CDR3 nucleotides are TGTGCCAGCGGCGGGAGTGTAGGCAAAAACATTCAGTACTTC. Translated: CASGGSVGKNIQYF.

The chain combines TRBV10-2 with TRBJ2-7; 10 nucleotides align to TRBD1. The V and J ends lost 7 bases and 4 bases, in that order; junction bases with no gene match: 7. Germline V gene lookup returns CDR1 WSHSY and CDR2 SAAADI. CDR3 length: 14 amino acids. The CDR3 is CASTGQGGIYEQYF. The DNA of the CDR3 is TGCGCCAGCACTGGACAGGGGGGAATTTACGAGCAGTACTTC.